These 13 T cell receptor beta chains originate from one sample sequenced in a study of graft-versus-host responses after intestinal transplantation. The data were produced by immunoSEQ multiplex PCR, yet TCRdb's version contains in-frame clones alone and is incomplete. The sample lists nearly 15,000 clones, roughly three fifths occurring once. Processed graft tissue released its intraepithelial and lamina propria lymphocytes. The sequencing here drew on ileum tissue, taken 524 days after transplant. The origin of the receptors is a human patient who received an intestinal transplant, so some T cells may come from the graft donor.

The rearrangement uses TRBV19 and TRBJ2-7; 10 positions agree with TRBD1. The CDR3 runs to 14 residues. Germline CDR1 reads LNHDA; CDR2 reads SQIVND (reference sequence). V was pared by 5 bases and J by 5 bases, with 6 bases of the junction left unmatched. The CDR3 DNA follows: TGTGCCAGTAGTGTTCGACAGGGGGCTAACGAGCAGTACTTC. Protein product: CASSVRQGANEQYF.

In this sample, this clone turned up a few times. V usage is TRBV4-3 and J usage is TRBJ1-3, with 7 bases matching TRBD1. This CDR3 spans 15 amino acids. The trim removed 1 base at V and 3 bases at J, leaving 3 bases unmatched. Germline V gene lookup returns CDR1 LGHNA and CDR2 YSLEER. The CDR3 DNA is TGCGCCAGCAGCCAAGGGCGGGACAGTGGAAACACCATATATTTT. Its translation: CASSQGRDSGNTIYF.

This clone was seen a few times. The CDR3 region has the DNA TGCAGCGTTTCGATCACAGCGAACACTGAAGCTTTCTTT. This sequence encodes CSVSITANTEAFF. The chain uses TRBV29-1 and TRBJ1-1, with unresolved D. This CDR3 region has 13 residues. Germline lookup yields CDR1 SQVTM and CDR2 ANQGSEA. V lost 5 bases to trimming and J lost 1 base, with 11 bases between them. Using reference TRBV29-1 and TRBJ1-1 for the parts outside the CDR3, the full variable domain is SAVISQKPSRDICQRGTSLTIQCQVDSQVTMMFWYRQQPGQSLTLIATANQGSEATYESGFVIDKFPISRPNLTFSTLTVSNMSPEDSSIYLCSVSITANTEAFFGQGTRLTVV.

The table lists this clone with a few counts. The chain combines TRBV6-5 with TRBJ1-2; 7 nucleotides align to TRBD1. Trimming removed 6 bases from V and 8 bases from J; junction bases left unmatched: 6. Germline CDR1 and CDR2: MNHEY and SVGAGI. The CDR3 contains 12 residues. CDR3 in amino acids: CASRYDREGYTF. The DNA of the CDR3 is TGTGCCAGCAGATATGACAGGGAAGGCTACACCTTC.

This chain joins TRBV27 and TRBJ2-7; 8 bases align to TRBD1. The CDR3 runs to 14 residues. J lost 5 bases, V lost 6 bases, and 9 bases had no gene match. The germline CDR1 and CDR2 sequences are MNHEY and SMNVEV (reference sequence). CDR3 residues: CASRTQGAKNEQYF. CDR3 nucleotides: TGTGCCAGCAGAACCCAGGGGGCTAAAAACGAGCAGTACTTC.

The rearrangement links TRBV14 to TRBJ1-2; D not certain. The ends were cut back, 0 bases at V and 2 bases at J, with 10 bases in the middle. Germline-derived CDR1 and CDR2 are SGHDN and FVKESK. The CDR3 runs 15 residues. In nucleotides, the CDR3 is TGTGCCAGCAGCCAAGATAGTTGGAGGAACTATGGCTACACCTTC. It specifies CASSQDSWRNYGYTF.

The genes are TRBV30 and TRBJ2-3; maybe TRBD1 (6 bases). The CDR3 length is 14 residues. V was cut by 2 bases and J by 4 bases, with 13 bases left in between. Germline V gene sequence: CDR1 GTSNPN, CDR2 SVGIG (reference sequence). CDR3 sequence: CAWSYRESADTQYF. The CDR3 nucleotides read TGTGCCTGGAGTTACAGGGAATCCGCAGATACGCAGTATTTT. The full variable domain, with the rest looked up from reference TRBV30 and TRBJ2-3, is SQTIHQWPATLVQPVGSPLSLECTVEGTSNPNLYWYRQAAGRGLQLLFYSVGIGQISSEVPQNLSASRPQDRQFILSSKKLLLSDSGFYLCAWSYRESADTQYFGPGTRLTVL.

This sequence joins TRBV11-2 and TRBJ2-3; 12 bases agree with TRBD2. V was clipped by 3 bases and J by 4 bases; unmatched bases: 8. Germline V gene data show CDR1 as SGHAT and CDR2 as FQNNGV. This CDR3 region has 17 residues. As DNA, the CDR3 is TGTGCCAGCAGCTTGCTAGCGGGGGGGCCGGCCGCAGATACGCAGTATTTT. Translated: CASSLLAGGPAADTQYF.

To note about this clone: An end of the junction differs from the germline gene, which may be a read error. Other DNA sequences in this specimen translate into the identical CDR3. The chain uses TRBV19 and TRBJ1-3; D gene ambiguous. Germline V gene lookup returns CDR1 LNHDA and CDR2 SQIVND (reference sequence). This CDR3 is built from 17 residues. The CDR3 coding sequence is TGCGCCAGTATCCCTGGGAGGATTCCTTTCTCTGGAAACACCATATATTTT. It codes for CASIPGRIPFSGNTIYF. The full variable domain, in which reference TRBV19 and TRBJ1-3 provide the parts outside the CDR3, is DGGITQSPKYLFRKEGQNVTLSCEQNLNHDAMYWYRQDPGQGLRLIYYSQIVNDFQKGDIAEGYSVSREKKESFPLTVTSAQKNPTAFYLCASIPGRIPFSGNTIYFGEGSWLTVV.

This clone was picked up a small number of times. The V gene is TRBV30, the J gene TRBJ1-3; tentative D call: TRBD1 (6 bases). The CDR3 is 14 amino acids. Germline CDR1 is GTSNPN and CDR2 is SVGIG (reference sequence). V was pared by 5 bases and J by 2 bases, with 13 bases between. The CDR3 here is CAWGRGGAGNTIYF. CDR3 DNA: TGTGCCTGGGGAAGGGGGGGAGCTGGAAACACCATATATTTT.

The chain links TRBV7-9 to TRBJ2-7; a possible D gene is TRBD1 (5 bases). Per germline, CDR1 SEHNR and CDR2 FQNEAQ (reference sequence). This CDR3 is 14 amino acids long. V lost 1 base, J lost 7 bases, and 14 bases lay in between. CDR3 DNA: TGTGCCAGCAGCTTAGTGTCAGGGCTCGGGGAGCAGTACTTC. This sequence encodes CASSLVSGLGEQYF.

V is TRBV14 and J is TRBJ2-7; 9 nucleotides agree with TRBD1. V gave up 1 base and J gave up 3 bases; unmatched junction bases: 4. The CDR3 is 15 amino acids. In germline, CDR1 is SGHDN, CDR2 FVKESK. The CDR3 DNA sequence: TGTGCCAGCAGCCAAGGGGGGACAGGGATCTACGAGCAGTACTTC. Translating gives CASSQGGTGIYEQYF. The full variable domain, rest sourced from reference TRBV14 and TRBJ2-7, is EAGVTQFPSHSVIEKGQTVTLRCDPISGHDNLYWYRRVMGKEIKFLLHFVKESKQDESGMPNNRFLAERTGGTYSTLKVQPAELEDSGVYFCASSQGGTGIYEQYFGPGTRLTVT.

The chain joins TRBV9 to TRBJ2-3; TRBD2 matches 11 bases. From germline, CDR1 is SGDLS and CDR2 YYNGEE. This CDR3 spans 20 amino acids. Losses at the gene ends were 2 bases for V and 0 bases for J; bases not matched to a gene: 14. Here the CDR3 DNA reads TGTGCCAGCAGCGTCGACTTTAGCGGGGGGGGAGCTAGGAGCACAGATACGCAGTATTTT. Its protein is CASSVDFSGGGARSTDTQYF.